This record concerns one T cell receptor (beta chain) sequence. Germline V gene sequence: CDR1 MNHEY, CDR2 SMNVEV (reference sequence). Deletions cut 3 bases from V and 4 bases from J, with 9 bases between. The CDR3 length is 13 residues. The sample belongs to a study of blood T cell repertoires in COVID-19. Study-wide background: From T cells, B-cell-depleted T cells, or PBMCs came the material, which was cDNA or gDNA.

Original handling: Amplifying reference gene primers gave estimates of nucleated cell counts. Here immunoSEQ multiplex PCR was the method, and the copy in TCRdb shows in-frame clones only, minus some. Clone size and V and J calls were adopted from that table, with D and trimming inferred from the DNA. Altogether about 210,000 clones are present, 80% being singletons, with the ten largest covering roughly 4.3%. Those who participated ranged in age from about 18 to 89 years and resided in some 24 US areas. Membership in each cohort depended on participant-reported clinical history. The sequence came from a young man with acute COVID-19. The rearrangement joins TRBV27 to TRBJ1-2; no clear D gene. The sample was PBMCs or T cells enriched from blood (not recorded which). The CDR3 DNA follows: TGTGCCAGCAGTTTCGCACAGACCTATGGCTACACCTTC. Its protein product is CASSFAQTYGYTF.